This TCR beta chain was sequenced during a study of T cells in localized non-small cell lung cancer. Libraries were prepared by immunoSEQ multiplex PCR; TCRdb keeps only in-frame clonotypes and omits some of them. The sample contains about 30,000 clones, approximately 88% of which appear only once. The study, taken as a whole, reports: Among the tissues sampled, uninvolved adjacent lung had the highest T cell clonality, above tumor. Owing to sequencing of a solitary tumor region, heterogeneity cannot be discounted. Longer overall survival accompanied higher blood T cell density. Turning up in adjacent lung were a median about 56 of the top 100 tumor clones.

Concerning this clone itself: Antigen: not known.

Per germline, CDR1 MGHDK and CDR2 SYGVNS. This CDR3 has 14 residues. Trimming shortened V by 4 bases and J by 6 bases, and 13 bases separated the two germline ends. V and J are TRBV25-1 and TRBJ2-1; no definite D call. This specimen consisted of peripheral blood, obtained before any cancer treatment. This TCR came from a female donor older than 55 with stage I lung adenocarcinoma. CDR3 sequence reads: CASSAPQTGNEQFF. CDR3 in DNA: TGTGCCAGCAGTGCACCCCAGACTGGCAATGAGCAGTTCTTC.